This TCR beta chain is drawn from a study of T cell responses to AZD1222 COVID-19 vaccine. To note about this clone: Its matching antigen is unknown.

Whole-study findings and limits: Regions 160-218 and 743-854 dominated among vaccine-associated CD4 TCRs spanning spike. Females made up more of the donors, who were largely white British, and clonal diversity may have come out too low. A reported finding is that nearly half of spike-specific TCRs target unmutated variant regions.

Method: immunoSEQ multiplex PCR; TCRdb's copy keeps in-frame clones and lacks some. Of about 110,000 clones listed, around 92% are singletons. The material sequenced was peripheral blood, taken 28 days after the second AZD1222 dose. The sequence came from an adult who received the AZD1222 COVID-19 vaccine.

The CDR3 DNA follows: TGCGCCAGCAGCCAAGTTCGTTATCAGCCCCAGCATTTT. Amino acid sequence: CASSQVRYQPQHF. J is TRBJ1-5 and V is TRBV4-1, with D uncertain. The CDR3 is 13 amino acids. Germline CDR1 and CDR2: MGHRA and YSYEKL. Trimming took 1 base from V and 5 from J, leaving 6 bases between them.